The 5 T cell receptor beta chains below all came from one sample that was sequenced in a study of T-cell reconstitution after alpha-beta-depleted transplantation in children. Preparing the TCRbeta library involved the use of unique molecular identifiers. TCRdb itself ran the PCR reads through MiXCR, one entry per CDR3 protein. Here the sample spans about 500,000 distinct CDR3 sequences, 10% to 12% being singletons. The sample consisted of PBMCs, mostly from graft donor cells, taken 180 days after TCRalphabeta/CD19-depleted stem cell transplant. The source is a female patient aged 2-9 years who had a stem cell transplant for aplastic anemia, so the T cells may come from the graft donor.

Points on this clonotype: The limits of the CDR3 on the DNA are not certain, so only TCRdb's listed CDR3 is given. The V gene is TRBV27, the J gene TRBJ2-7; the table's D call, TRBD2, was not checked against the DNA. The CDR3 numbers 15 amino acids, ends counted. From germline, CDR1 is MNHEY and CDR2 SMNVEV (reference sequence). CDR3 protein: CASSYVGPSSYEQYF.

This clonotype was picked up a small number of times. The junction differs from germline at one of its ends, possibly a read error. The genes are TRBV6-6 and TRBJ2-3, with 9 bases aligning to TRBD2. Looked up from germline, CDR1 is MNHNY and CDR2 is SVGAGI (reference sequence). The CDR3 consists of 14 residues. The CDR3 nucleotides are TGTGTCAGCAATCCAGCGGGAGGAGGAGATACGCAGTATTTT. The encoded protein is CVSNPAGGGDTQYF.

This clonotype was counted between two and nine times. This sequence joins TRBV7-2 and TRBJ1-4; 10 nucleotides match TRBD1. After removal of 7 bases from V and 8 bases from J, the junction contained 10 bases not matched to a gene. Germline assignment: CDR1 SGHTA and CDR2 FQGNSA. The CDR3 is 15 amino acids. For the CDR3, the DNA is TGTGCCAGCATGCCACCCGACAGGGGGCGGGAAAAACTGTTTTTT. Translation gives CASMPPDRGREKLFF.

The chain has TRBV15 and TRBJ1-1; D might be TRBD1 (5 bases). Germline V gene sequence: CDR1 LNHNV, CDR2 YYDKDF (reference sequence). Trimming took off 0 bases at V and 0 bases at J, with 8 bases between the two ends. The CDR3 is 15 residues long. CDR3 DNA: TGTGCCACCAGCAGAGATCGGGGGTTGAACACTGAAGCTTTCTTT. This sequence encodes CATSRDRGLNTEAFF.

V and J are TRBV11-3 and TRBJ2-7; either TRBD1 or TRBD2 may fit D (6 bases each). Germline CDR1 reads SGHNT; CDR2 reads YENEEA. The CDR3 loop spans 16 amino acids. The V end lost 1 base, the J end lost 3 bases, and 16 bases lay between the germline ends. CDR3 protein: CASSLGEGGRGYEQYV. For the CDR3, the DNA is TGTGCCAGCAGCTTAGGAGAGGGAGGCAGGGGCTACGAGCAGTACGTC.